One and the same sample provided the 2 T cell receptor beta chains below, sequenced in a study of blood T cell repertoires in COVID-19. TCRdb keeps only in-frame clones here, not all; method: immunoSEQ multiplex PCR. This sample has roughly 25,000 clones; roughly nine tenths occur once, and the top ten carry 9.7%. Source material: peripheral blood. Receptors originate from a man in his 70s with acute or convalescent COVID-19.

The chain uses TRBV4-1 and TRBJ2-7; TRBD2 aligns across 8 bases. The CDR3 runs 17 residues. V lost 0 bases to trimming and J lost 1 base; unmatched junction nucleotides: 8. Looked up from germline, CDR1 is MGHRA and CDR2 is YSYEKL. CDR3 nucleotide sequence: TGCGCCAGCAGCCAAGATCAGGGACTAGTTTCATCCTACGAGCAGTACTTC. It specifies CASSQDQGLVSSYEQYF.

V is TRBV27 and J is TRBJ2-3; 8 nucleotides align to TRBD2. Trimming removed 4 bases from V and 7 bases from J; junction bases left unmatched: 10. Germline CDR1 and CDR2: MNHEY and SMNVEV (reference sequence). The CDR3 is made up of 15 amino acids. CDR3 sequence reads: CASSSRLALGNTQYF. The CDR3 nucleotides are TGTGCCAGCAGTTCGCGACTAGCGCTTGGAAATACGCAGTATTTT.